This TCR beta chain comes out of a study of CD8 T cells in Susac syndrome. Overall study context: Patients with Susac syndrome were therapy-naive, on corticosteroids, or on intravenous immunoglobulin alone at the time that blood was drawn.

When the RNA was reverse transcribed, random hexamers were used with an input of roughly 0.45 to 1 ug. One entry per CDR3 protein, called by TCRdb with MiXCR from the immunoSEQ multiplex PCR reads. The table records tens of thousands of distinct CDR3 sequences, 85% to 95% of them present only once. This receptor was identified in a human donor with Susac syndrome. Sequencing was performed on CD4+ T cells from PBMCs.

The chain's CDR3 is CASSRGQGVEAFF. The CDR3 DNA is TGTGCCAGCAGTCGGGGACAGGGGGTAGAGGCTTTCTTT. This sequence joins TRBV12-3 or TRBV12-4 and TRBJ1-1; the match to TRBD1 covers 11 bases. Germline trimming cut 5 bases from V and 11 bases from J; bases unmatched to any gene: 7. CDR3 length: 13 amino acids.